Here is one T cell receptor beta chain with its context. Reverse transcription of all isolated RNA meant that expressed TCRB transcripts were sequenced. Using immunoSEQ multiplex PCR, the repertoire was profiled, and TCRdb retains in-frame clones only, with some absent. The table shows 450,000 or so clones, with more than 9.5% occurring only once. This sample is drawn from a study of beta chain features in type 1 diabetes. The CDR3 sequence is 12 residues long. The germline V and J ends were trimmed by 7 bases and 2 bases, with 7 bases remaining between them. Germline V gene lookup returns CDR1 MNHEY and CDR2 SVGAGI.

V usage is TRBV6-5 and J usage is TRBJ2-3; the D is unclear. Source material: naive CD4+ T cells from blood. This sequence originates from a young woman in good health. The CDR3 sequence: CASTANTDTQYF. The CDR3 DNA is TGTGCCAGCACAGCTAACACAGATACGCAGTATTTT.